This T cell receptor (beta chain) was identified during a study of T cells in Graves' hyperthyroidism and ophthalmopathy. Study-wide results and limits: Among thyroid clonotypes expanded above 0.001, most also appeared in blood.

Amplification targeted TCR beta CDR3 regions from RNA transcripts. TCR CDR3 underwent first-round RT-PCR with the HTBI primer set. TCRdb recomputed calls from the multiplex PCR reads with MiXCR, one row per CDR3 protein. This table holds just over 550,000 distinct CDR3 sequences, about 43% found once. This clonotype was seen a few times. The antigen remains unidentified. Thyroid ultrasound and orbital computed tomography, with clinical symptoms and serum thyroxine and TRAb, informed diagnoses. The CDR3 covers 14 residues. Trimming took off 3 bases at V and 4 bases at J, with 16 bases between the two ends. Germline V gene sequence: CDR1 DFQATT, CDR2 SNEGSKA (reference sequence).

The receptor was isolated from a woman in her late teens or twenties with Graves' hyperthyroidism. The chain recombines TRBV20-1 with TRBJ2-7; D might be TRBD2 (5 bases). The sequencing sample was made of peripheral blood or thyroid tissue (not recorded which). The CDR3 protein is CSASPTSRAYEQYF. The DNA of the CDR3 is TGCAGTGCTAGTCCAACCTCGCGGGCTTACGAGCAGTACTTC.